The 22 T cell receptor beta chains below were found in one sample sequenced in a study of T cell changes during pregnancy in multiple sclerosis. Method: immunoSEQ multiplex PCR; TCRdb's copy keeps in-frame clones and lacks some. This table holds roughly 99,000 clones, under 95% found once. Sample: peripheral blood, taken in the third trimester of pregnancy. These receptors were collected from a female donor in good health, enrolled as a control in a pregnancy study.

J is TRBJ2-3 and V is TRBV7-2; D gene uncertain. The germline V gene has CDR1 SGHTA and CDR2 FQGNSA. The CDR3 is made up of 13 amino acids. V lost 2 bases and J lost 0, with 3 bases in between. Written as DNA, the CDR3 is TGTGCCAGCAGCTTACCGAGCACAGATACGCAGTATTTT. Translation: CASSLPSTDTQYF. Together with reference TRBV7-2 and TRBJ2-3, the CDR3 gives the full variable domain: GAGVSQSPSNKVTEKGKDVELRCDPISGHTALYWYRQSLGQGLEFLIYFQGNSAPDKSGLPSDRFSAERTGGSVSTLTIQRTQQEDSAVYLCASSLPSTDTQYFGPGTRLTVL.

This chain links TRBV7-6 with TRBJ1-4, with no clear D. V lost 8 bases, J lost 8 bases, and 15 bases lay in between. This CDR3 contains 13 residues. Germline values: CDR1 SGHVS, CDR2 FNYEAQ. The CDR3 is CASLGASGEKLFF. CDR3 bases: TGTGCCAGCCTGGGCGCAAGCGGGGAAAAACTGTTTTTT.

The sample holds one count of this clone. V usage is TRBV7-9 and J usage is TRBJ2-3; D ambiguous. CDR3 size: 16 residues. Trimming shortened V by 5 bases and J by 0 bases, and 15 bases separated the two germline ends. The germline gives CDR1 SEHNR, CDR2 FQNEAQ (reference sequence). The CDR3 region is CASSPLETASTDTQYF. As DNA, the CDR3 is TGTGCCAGCAGCCCTTTGGAGACGGCTAGCACAGATACGCAGTATTTT.

This chain joins TRBV13 and TRBJ1-6; 10 bases align to TRBD1. CDR3 length: 16 amino acids. Germline CDR1 reads PRHDT; CDR2 reads FYEKMQ (reference sequence). Germline trimming cut 5 bases from V and 1 base from J; bases unmatched to any gene: 2. CDR3 loop: CASSKDRGSYNSPLHF. CDR3 sequence (DNA): TGTGCCAGCAGCAAGGACAGGGGGTCCTATAATTCACCCCTCCACTTT.

The V and J genes are TRBV4-3 and TRBJ2-3; TRBD2 agrees at 7 bases. The trim removed 3 bases at V and 1 base at J, leaving 7 bases unmatched. CDR1 is LGHNA, CDR2 YSLEER, per germline. This CDR3 spans 16 amino acids. The CDR3 coding sequence is TGCGCCAGCAGCCACCAACTCGCGGGGGGCACAGATACGCAGTATTTT. Its protein product is CASSHQLAGGTDTQYF.

To note about this clone: Other DNA variants within this sample encode the same CDR3. The CDR3 spells CAWSVQGNTEAFF. CDR3 nucleotides: TGTGCCTGGAGTGTACAGGGAAACACTGAAGCTTTCTTT. The chain combines TRBV30 with TRBJ1-1, with D maybe TRBD1 (6 bases). Germline V lookup: CDR1 GTSNPN, CDR2 SVGIG (reference sequence). V was trimmed by 0 bases and J by 2 bases, leaving 7 bases between them. The CDR3 covers 13 residues. Looking up the rest from reference TRBV30 and TRBJ1-1 gives the full variable domain: SQTIHQWPATLVQPVGSPLSLECTVEGTSNPNLYWYRQAAGRGLQLLFYSVGIGQISSEVPQNLSASRPQDRQFILSSKKLLLSDSGFYLCAWSVQGNTEAFFGQGTRLTVV.

This chain joins TRBV7-8 and TRBJ1-1; tentative D call: TRBD1 (5 bases). Germline loops: CDR1 SGHVS, CDR2 FQNEAQ. Trimming took off 1 base at V and 5 bases at J, with 14 bases between the two ends. The CDR3 runs to 15 residues. The CDR3 DNA follows: TGTGCCAGCAGCTTAGTGGCCCCAGGGAGGACTGAAGCTTTCTTT. Protein product: CASSLVAPGRTEAFF.

The rearrangement uses TRBV9 and TRBJ2-3, with TRBD2 identical over 8 bases. Trimming at V came to 0 bases and at J to 5 bases, leaving 8 bases not matched to a gene. This CDR3 spans 16 amino acids. The germline V gene encodes CDR1 SGDLS and CDR2 YYNGEE. The CDR3 spells CASSVARGALVDTQYF. In DNA, the CDR3 is TGTGCCAGCAGCGTAGCGCGGGGGGCGCTTGTAGATACGCAGTATTTT. Based on the CDR3 plus reference TRBV9 and TRBJ2-3, the full variable domain is DSGVTQTPKHLITATGQRVTLRCSPRSGDLSVYWYQQSLDQGLQFLIQYYNGEERAKGNILERFSAQQFPDLHSELNLSSLELGDSALYFCASSVARGALVDTQYFGPGTRLTVL.

This clone was recorded only once. This chain connects TRBV27 to TRBJ2-2, with D unresolved. V lost 3 bases and J 4 bases, leaving 9 bases between the germline ends. Germline V gene data show CDR1 as MNHEY and CDR2 as SMNVEV (reference sequence). The CDR3 has 14 amino acids. CDR3 residues: CASSFGPSTGELFF. The CDR3 nucleotides are TGTGCCAGCAGTTTTGGTCCCAGCACCGGGGAGCTGTTTTTT.

V gene TRBV6-5 combines with J gene TRBJ1-4, with D perhaps matching TRBD1 (6 bases). The CDR3 is 15 amino acids. Trimming removed 6 bases from V and 13 bases from J, with 24 bases in between. Per the germline V gene, CDR1 is MNHEY and CDR2 is SVGAGI. The CDR3 coding sequence is TGTGCCAGCAGCCTCTCCAGGGGACGGAGGAAAAGACTGTTTTTT. Translating gives CASSLSRGRRKRLFF.

This chain connects TRBV10-3 to TRBJ1-1; D remains unclear. The CDR3 spans 13 residues. V gave up 5 bases and J gave up 5 bases, with 12 bases separating them. Germline CDR1 reads ENHRY; CDR2 reads SYGVKD. CDR3 residues: CAISYLLDTEAFF. Written as DNA, the CDR3 is TGTGCCATCAGTTACCTACTTGATACTGAAGCTTTCTTT.

V usage is TRBV30 and J usage is TRBJ1-2; D is possibly TRBD1 (5 bases). Germline V gene data show CDR1 as GTSNPN and CDR2 as SVGIG (reference sequence). The ends were cut back, 1 base at V and 10 bases at J, with 10 bases in the middle. The CDR3 sequence is 11 residues long. CDR3 residues: CAWSGGGDYTF. The CDR3 DNA follows: TGTGCCTGGAGTGGGGGCGGGGACTACACCTTC.

V and J are TRBV4-2 and TRBJ2-5; 8 bases line up with TRBD1. Germline V gene lookup returns CDR1 LGHNA and CDR2 YNFKEQ. This CDR3 region has 14 residues. The V gene end was trimmed by 2 bases and the J gene end by 3 bases; junction bases not matched to a gene: 2. Here the CDR3 DNA reads TGTGCCAGCAGCCAACCGACAGGGGAAGAGACCCAGTACTTC. Amino acids: CASSQPTGEETQYF.

The chain has TRBV5-1 and TRBJ1-1, with a weak D call TRBD1 (5 bases). The CDR3 runs to 12 residues. Deletions cut 0 bases from V and 13 bases from J, with 13 bases between. Germline values: CDR1 SGHRS, CDR2 YFSETQ. CDR3 DNA sequence: TGCGCCAGCAGCTTGGACGCGGGGGACGGTTTCTTT. Encoded protein: CASSLDAGDGFF. Looking up the rest from reference TRBV5-1 and TRBJ1-1 gives the full variable domain: KAGVTQTPRYLIKTRGQQVTLSCSPISGHRSVSWYQQTPGQGLQFLFEYFSETQRNKGNFPGRFSGRQFSNSRSEMNVSTLELGDSALYLCASSLDAGDGFFGQGTRLTVV.

The chain couples TRBV4-1 to TRBJ2-7; 12 nucleotides match TRBD2. This CDR3 spans 18 amino acids. After removal of 0 bases from V and 5 bases from J, the junction contained 11 bases not matched to a gene. Germline V gene data show CDR1 as MGHRA and CDR2 as YSYEKL. CDR3 loop: CASSQDWLAGGRQNEQYF. CDR3 coding DNA: TGCGCCAGCAGCCAAGATTGGCTAGCGGGGGGGCGACAAAACGAGCAGTACTTC.

The gene calls are TRBV4-3 and TRBJ1-2, with TRBD1 matching over 7 bases. The junction had 9 bases not matched to a gene; V was cut back by 0 bases and J by 8 bases. Germline V gene data show CDR1 as LGHNA and CDR2 as YSLEER. The CDR3 totals 15 residues. CDR3 amino acids: CASSQDRTGSGGYTF. CDR3 DNA sequence: TGCGCCAGCAGCCAAGATAGGACAGGAAGCGGCGGCTACACCTTC.

This clone was counted once. The rearrangement joins TRBV19 to TRBJ1-2, with TRBD1 matching 7 bases. The germline CDR1 and CDR2 sequences are LNHDA and SQIVND (reference sequence). The CDR3 sequence is 11 residues long. The CDR3 here is CATGEFEDYTF. CDR3 in DNA: TGTGCTACAGGGGAATTTGAAGACTACACCTTC.

This clone has only one observation. The chain links TRBV27 to TRBJ2-1; the D gene is possibly TRBD1 (5 bases). The germline V gene encodes CDR1 MNHEY and CDR2 SMNVEV (reference sequence). The CDR3 has 15 residues. V was clipped by 5 bases and J by 6 bases, with 17 bases between them. CDR3: CASSPGGRQGNEQFF. CDR3 nucleotide sequence: TGTGCCAGCAGTCCCGGCGGCAGGCAGGGCAATGAGCAGTTCTTC.

The V and J genes are TRBV4-3 and TRBJ2-1; D gene unclear. The CDR3 has 15 residues. The germline CDR1 and CDR2 sequences are LGHNA and YSLEER. Trimming stripped 1 base from V and 1 base from J, with 8 bases between. The CDR3: CASSQGAISYNEQFF. For the CDR3, the DNA is TGCGCCAGCAGCCAAGGGGCTATATCCTACAATGAGCAGTTCTTC.

V usage is TRBV27 and J usage is TRBJ1-5; 7 bases agree with TRBD1. The CDR3 consists of 16 residues. The germline CDR1 and CDR2 sequences are MNHEY and SMNVEV (reference sequence). Trimming cost V 2 bases and J 4 bases; bases outside gene matches: 8. CDR3 sequence reads: CASSLHRGALNQPQHF. CDR3 DNA sequence: TGTGCCAGCAGTTTACACAGGGGTGCCTTAAATCAGCCCCAGCATTTT.

The chain couples TRBV9 to TRBJ2-7; TRBD1 agrees at 7 bases. The CDR3 spans 14 residues. Trimming removed 2 bases from V and 6 bases from J; junction bases left unmatched: 8. Germline lookup yields CDR1 SGDLS and CDR2 YYNGEE. This CDR3 reads CASSVATGISEQYF. The CDR3 nucleotides read TGTGCCAGCAGCGTGGCGACAGGGATCAGCGAGCAGTACTTC. Using reference TRBV9 and TRBJ2-7 for the parts outside the CDR3, the full variable domain is DSGVTQTPKHLITATGQRVTLRCSPRSGDLSVYWYQQSLDQGLQFLIQYYNGEERAKGNILERFSAQQFPDLHSELNLSSLELGDSALYFCASSVATGISEQYFGPGTRLTVT.

This clone was counted once. The chain combines TRBV29-1 with TRBJ1-2; 7 nucleotides align to TRBD1. The CDR3 runs to 14 residues. With V trimmed by 4 bases and J by 4 bases, 9 bases remained unmatched. Germline CDR1 reads SQVTM; CDR2 reads ANQGSEA. The CDR3 DNA sequence: TGCAGCGTTGGACCAGGAGGGGGCGCCTATGGCTACACCTTC. The encoded protein is CSVGPGGGAYGYTF.